What follows are 17 T cell receptor beta chains derived from one specimen sequenced in a study of T-cell memory formation after mild COVID-19. TCRdb redid the calling of the 5' RACE reads with MiXCR, one entry per CDR3 protein. The profile shows roughly 380,000 distinct CDR3 sequences, under 30% of them singletons. Sequenced material: PBMCs or a T cell subset sorted from them (not recorded which). Receptors were obtained from an adult woman who had mild COVID-19 (a few samples of this study predate the infection). Cell type and time point are not known.

This clonotype was counted many times. This chain connects TRBV5-6 to TRBJ1-5; D unresolved. Trimming took off 0 bases at V and 0 bases at J, with 13 bases between the two ends. There are 17 residues in the CDR3. Germline V gene data show CDR1 as SGHDT and CDR2 as YYEEEE. The CDR3 protein is CASSLGPRGHSNQPQHF. CDR3 DNA: TGTGCCAGCAGCTTGGGGCCGCGAGGGCATAGCAATCAGCCCCAGCATTTT.

The rearrangement links TRBV4-2 to TRBJ1-1, with 7 bases identical to TRBD1. This CDR3 region has 17 residues. V lost 0 bases, J lost 2 bases, and 9 bases stayed unmatched. Germline V lookup: CDR1 LGHNA, CDR2 YNFKEQ. The CDR3 is CASSQDIRQGGNTEAFF. The CDR3 bases are TGTGCCAGCAGCCAAGATATCCGACAGGGAGGAAACACTGAAGCTTTCTTT.

The V call is TRBV12-3 or TRBV12-4, the J call TRBJ1-2; a possible D gene is TRBD1 (6 bases). V lost 5 bases and J lost 0, with 10 bases in between. The CDR3 is made up of 14 amino acids. The CDR3 spells CASSGTLSNYGYTF. The CDR3 DNA reads TGTGCCAGCAGTGGGACACTTTCTAACTATGGCTACACCTTC.

The rearrangement links TRBV10-3 to TRBJ2-3; 7 positions agree with TRBD2. The junction had 13 bases not matched to a gene; V was cut back by 0 bases and J by 4 bases. The germline V gene encodes CDR1 ENHRY and CDR2 SYGVKD. The CDR3 length is 18 residues. The CDR3 DNA reads as TGTGCCATCAGTGAGTCGATTAGGCGGGAGAATGGAGCAGATACGCAGTATTTT. As protein: CAISESIRRENGADTQYF.

This clonotype was seen more than once but under ten times. This rearrangement joins TRBV5-1 to TRBJ2-1; D tentatively reads TRBD1 or TRBD2 (5 bases each). CDR1 is SGHRS, CDR2 YFSETQ, per germline. CDR3 length: 17 amino acids. V lost 2 bases, J lost 0 bases, and 15 bases lay in between. The CDR3 is CASSFWDPGFSYNEQFF. CDR3 bases: TGCGCCAGCAGCTTTTGGGACCCGGGATTCTCCTACAATGAGCAGTTCTTC.

The CDR3 is CSATHLGQKETQYF. The CDR3 nucleotides read TGCAGTGCGACCCACCTAGGACAGAAAGAGACCCAGTACTTC. The chain links TRBV20-1 to TRBJ2-5; D might be TRBD1 (6 bases). Germline CDR1 is DFQATT and CDR2 is SNEGSKA (reference sequence). There are 14 residues in the CDR3. Trimming shortened V by 6 bases and J by 3 bases, and 17 bases separated the two germline ends.

This clonotype was seen more than once but under ten times. The V and J genes are TRBV12-3 or TRBV12-4 and TRBJ2-7; TRBD1 matches at 7 bases. This CDR3 is 15 amino acids long. The V gene end was trimmed by 6 bases and the J gene end by 3 bases; junction bases not matched to a gene: 11. CDR3 region: CASSRPRQGIYEQYF. The CDR3 region has the DNA TGTGCCAGCAGCCGTCCTCGACAGGGTATCTACGAGCAGTACTTC.

This clonotype was counted ten times or more. The chain couples TRBV5-5 to TRBJ2-1; TRBD2 agrees at 12 bases. The CDR3 length is 15 residues. Germline CDR1 is SGHKS and CDR2 is YYEKEE (reference sequence). Losses at the gene ends were 4 bases for V and 7 bases for J; bases not matched to a gene: 6. The CDR3 region is CASSLGGLAGNEQFF. The CDR3 DNA is TGTGCCAGCAGCCTGGGAGGACTAGCGGGGAATGAGCAGTTCTTC.

This clonotype was seen more than once but under ten times. V usage is TRBV29-1 and J usage is TRBJ2-2; 7 nucleotides agree with TRBD1. CDR3 length equals 13 residues. The germline gives CDR1 SQVTM, CDR2 ANQGSEA. V lost 5 bases to trimming and J lost 6 bases; unmatched junction nucleotides: 6. CDR3 nucleotides: TGCAGCGTTCGAGGGGGCGCTGCCGGGGAGCTGTTTTTT. This codes for CSVRGGAAGELFF.

The chain uses TRBV5-1 and TRBJ2-3; 8 positions agree with TRBD1. The J segment lost 4 bases and the V segment lost 3 bases, leaving 7 bases of the junction unmatched. This CDR3 is built from 15 residues. Germline V CDR1 and CDR2: SGHRS, YFSETQ. The CDR3 protein is CASSSGQVTPDTQYF. The CDR3 bases are TGCGCCAGCAGCTCGGGACAGGTCACCCCAGATACGCAGTATTTT.

The genes are TRBV24-1 and TRBJ1-1, with 8 bases matching TRBD1. CDR3 length: 13 residues. J gave up 5 bases and V 7 bases, and 5 bases lay outside the gene matches. CDR1 and CDR2 from the germline V gene are KGHDR and SFDVKD. CDR3 protein: CATRTGETTEAFF. The CDR3 DNA follows: TGTGCCACCAGGACAGGGGAAACGACTGAAGCTTTCTTT.

The chain uses TRBV7-9 and TRBJ2-1; a weak D match, TRBD2 (5 bases). There are 12 residues in the CDR3. V was shortened by 5 bases and J by 9 bases, with 11 bases between the two germline ends. Per germline, CDR1 SEHNR and CDR2 FQNEAQ (reference sequence). The CDR3 sequence is CASSPGSGEQFF. In nucleotides, the CDR3 is TGTGCCAGCAGCCCGGGGTCCGGTGAGCAGTTCTTC.

The V and J genes are TRBV19 and TRBJ2-7; D possibly corresponds to TRBD1 (6 bases). Looked up from germline, CDR1 is LNHDA and CDR2 is SQIVND (reference sequence). The CDR3 is 14 amino acids. V shed 3 bases and J shed 1 base, with 10 bases lying between them. Here the CDR3 DNA reads TGTGCCAGTAGTATTCTCAGGGGATCCTACGAGCAGTACTTC. Translating gives CASSILRGSYEQYF.

This clonotype was detected only a few times. The chain couples TRBV30 to TRBJ2-3, with 7 bases fitting TRBD1. V dropped 0 bases and J dropped 2; count of bases not matched to a gene: 5. Germline V CDR1 and CDR2: GTSNPN, SVGIG (reference sequence). The CDR3 length is 15 residues. For the CDR3, the DNA is TGTGCCTGGAGTGTACAGGGGCCGGCCACAGATACGCAGTATTTT. It yields the protein CAWSVQGPATDTQYF.

This clonotype was counted only a few times. The CDR3 reads CASSPGRGAGYQETQYF. The CDR3 DNA reads as TGTGCCAGCAGCCCCGGCCGGGGGGCAGGTTACCAAGAGACCCAGTACTTC. The rearrangement links TRBV7-9 to TRBJ2-5; D might be TRBD2 (7 bases). Per germline, CDR1 SEHNR and CDR2 FQNEAQ (reference sequence). Between the trimmed V and J ends, which lost 5 bases and 0 bases, there was a span of 19 bases. CDR3 length equals 17 residues. Based on the CDR3 plus reference TRBV7-9 and TRBJ2-5, the full variable domain is DTGVSQNPRHKITKRGQNVTFRCDPISEHNRLYWYRQTLGQGPEFLTYFQNEAQLEKSRLLSDRFSAERPKGSFSTLEIQRTEQGDSAMYLCASSPGRGAGYQETQYFGPGTRLLVL.

The V call is TRBV10-3, the J call TRBJ2-7, with D perhaps given as TRBD1 or TRBD2 (5 bases each). This CDR3 has 12 amino acids. Germline assignment: CDR1 ENHRY and CDR2 SYGVKD. V was pared by 10 bases and J by 7 bases, with 17 bases between. The CDR3 nucleotides read TGTGCCACCACTACCCGGGACGGTGAGCAGTACTTC. This encodes CATTTRDGEQYF.

This clonotype came up a few times. The V gene is TRBV11-2, the J gene TRBJ2-2; 14 nucleotides agree with TRBD2. Losses at the gene ends were 4 bases for V and 7 bases for J; bases not matched to a gene: 11. The germline V gene has CDR1 SGHAT and CDR2 FQNNGV. The CDR3 extends over 18 amino acids. The CDR3 DNA sequence: TGTGCCAGCAGCTCCAGACTAGCGGGGGGGCCTCGTCACGGGGAGCTGTTTTTT. Translating it yields CASSSRLAGGPRHGELFF.